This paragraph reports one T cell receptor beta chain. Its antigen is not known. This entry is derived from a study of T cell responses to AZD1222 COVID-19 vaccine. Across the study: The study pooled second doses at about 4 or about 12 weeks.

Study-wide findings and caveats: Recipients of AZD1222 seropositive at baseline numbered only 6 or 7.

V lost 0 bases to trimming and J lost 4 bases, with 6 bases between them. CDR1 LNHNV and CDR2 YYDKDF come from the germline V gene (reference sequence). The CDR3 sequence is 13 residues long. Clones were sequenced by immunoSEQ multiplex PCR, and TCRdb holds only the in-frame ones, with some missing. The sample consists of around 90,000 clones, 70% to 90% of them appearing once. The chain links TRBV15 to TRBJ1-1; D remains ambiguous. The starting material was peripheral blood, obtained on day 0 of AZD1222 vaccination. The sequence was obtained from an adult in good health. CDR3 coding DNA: TGTGCCACCAGCAGAGATCCAGGCACTGAAGCTTTCTTT. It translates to CATSRDPGTEAFF.